A single sample gave rise to the 18 T cell receptor beta chains below, sequenced in a study of T cells after yellow fever vaccination. TCRdb itself ran the 5' RACE reads through MiXCR, one entry per CDR3 protein. Of under 20,000 distinct CDR3 sequences listed, more than 4% are singletons. This sample comprised PBMCs, either bulk or a sorted T-cell subset (CD4+, CD8+, memory, or dextramer-sorted; not recorded which), obtained 15 days after the yellow fever booster vaccination. The receptor set was obtained from a man aged 25 to 40 who received the YFV17D yellow fever vaccine.

This clonotype is categorized as medium-sized (0.01 to 0.1%). The CDR3 region has the DNA TGTGCCAGCAGCCTCCGACAGGGGGAACAGCCCCAGCATTTT. As protein: CASSLRQGEQPQHF. This rearrangement joins TRBV7-2 to TRBJ1-5; 9 nucleotides line up with TRBD1. The CDR3 length is 14 residues. Germline V lookup: CDR1 SGHTA, CDR2 FQGNSA. With 5 bases clipped from V and 7 bases from J, the junction kept 6 bases outside the gene matches.

At least ten counts were recorded for this clonotype. V is TRBV6-1 and J is TRBJ2-2, with D tentatively TRBD1 (5 bases). V lost 4 bases and J 1 base, leaving 10 bases between the germline ends. The CDR3 runs 15 residues. From germline, CDR1 is MNHNS and CDR2 SASEGT. CDR3 residues: CASSVSGMNTGELFF. The CDR3 region has the DNA TGTGCCAGCAGTGTTTCAGGGATGAACACCGGGGAGCTGTTTTTT.

The sample holds many counts of this clonotype. The chain combines TRBV30 with TRBJ1-5; 10 nucleotides align to TRBD1. V was clipped by 2 bases and J by 8 bases; unmatched bases: 6. The length of the CDR3 is 14 residues. Germline V CDR1 and CDR2: GTSNPN, SVGIG (reference sequence). CDR3 bases: TGTGCCTGGAGTCCCGGACAGGGGGGAAAGCCCCAGCATTTT. This sequence encodes CAWSPGQGGKPQHF.

This clonotype was seen ten or more times. The chain recombines TRBV9 with TRBJ2-7, with D possibly being TRBD1 (6 bases). The CDR3 runs to 13 residues. With 3 bases removed from V and 9 bases from J, the gap between germline ends came to 16 bases. Germline values: CDR1 SGDLS, CDR2 YYNGEE. The CDR3 DNA sequence: TGTGCCAGCAGCGACGGGACACCCCTTGGGCAGTACTTC. It encodes CASSDGTPLGQYF.

This clonotype was recorded at least ten times. The J gene is TRBJ2-2, the V gene TRBV3-1; D could derive from TRBD1 or TRBD2 (5 bases each). Germline V lookup: CDR1 LGHDT, CDR2 YNNKEL (reference sequence). V shed 1 base and J shed 3 bases, with 12 bases lying between them. The CDR3 spans 16 residues. The CDR3 is CASSQVSWGYTGELFF. The CDR3, as DNA: TGTGCCAGCAGCCAAGTTTCCTGGGGGTACACCGGGGAGCTGTTTTTT.

This clonotype was counted many times. The genes are TRBV19 and TRBJ2-6; D may be TRBD1 (5 bases). The germline V gene has CDR1 LNHDA and CDR2 SQIVND (reference sequence). The V gene lost 6 bases and the J gene lost 0 bases, with 9 bases spanning the gap. This CDR3 has 15 amino acids. The chain's CDR3 is CASSKTGSGANVLTF. CDR3 DNA sequence: TGTGCCAGTAGCAAAACAGGCTCTGGGGCCAACGTCCTGACTTTC.

The V call is TRBV20-1, the J call TRBJ2-1; weak D call: TRBD2 (5 bases). From germline, CDR1 is DFQATT and CDR2 SNEGSKA (reference sequence). The CDR3 loop spans 21 amino acids. The V gene lost 1 base and the J gene lost 6 bases, with 34 bases spanning the gap. For the CDR3, the DNA is TGCAGTGCTAGAGTTTCCCTTAAGAGCGGCATGCCCCCATCTTTCTGCAATGAGCAGTTCTTC. Protein: CSARVSLKSGMPPSFCNEQFF.

This clonotype was detected ten times or more. The chain links TRBV6-5 to TRBJ2-5; D perhaps matches TRBD2 (5 bases). Germline values: CDR1 MNHEY, CDR2 SVGAGI. V lost 2 bases, J lost 9 bases, and 10 bases lay in between. This CDR3 comprises 12 residues. The CDR3 DNA follows: TGTGCCAGCAGTTACGTGGGAGCTGCCCAGTACTTC. Protein: CASSYVGAAQYF.

Many counts were recorded for this clonotype. The chain carries TRBV4-3 and TRBJ2-2; tentatively, D is TRBD1 (5 bases). Trimming pared 0 bases from V and 1 base from J, leaving 6 bases between. Germline V CDR1 and CDR2: LGHNA, YSLEER. CDR3 length: 15 amino acids. The CDR3 DNA reads as TGCGCCAGCAGCCAAGACGACAGGAACACCGGGGAGCTGTTTTTT. Translation: CASSQDDRNTGELFF.

V and J are TRBV13 and TRBJ2-7; D is undetermined. Trimming took off 5 bases at V and 1 base at J, with 9 bases between the two ends. Germline-derived CDR1 and CDR2 are PRHDT and FYEKMQ (reference sequence). The CDR3 totals 13 residues. The CDR3 loop reads CASSPGLSYEQYF. The CDR3 DNA reads as TGTGCCAGCAGCCCCGGCCTATCCTACGAGCAGTACTTC.

This clonotype was recorded many times. The chain has TRBV5-1 and TRBJ1-2, with D maybe TRBD1 (6 bases). Trimming removed 0 bases from V and 2 bases from J, with 11 bases in between. This CDR3 comprises 15 residues. Germline-derived CDR1 and CDR2 are SGHRS and YFSETQ. Here the CDR3 reads CASSLGDGQNYGYTF. The DNA of the CDR3 is TGCGCCAGCAGCTTGGGGGACGGACAGAACTATGGCTACACCTTC.

Relative to its sample, this clonotype is medium-sized. The J gene is TRBJ2-3, the V gene TRBV27; 7 nucleotides match TRBD1. CDR3 length equals 15 residues. J lost 0 bases, V lost 9 bases, and 9 bases had no gene match. Looked up from germline, CDR1 is MNHEY and CDR2 is SMNVEV (reference sequence). Written as DNA, the CDR3 is TGTGCCAGTTCGTACCGGGACAGAAGCACAGATACGCAGTATTTT. It is translated as CASSYRDRSTDTQYF.

This clonotype was recorded at least ten times. The genes are TRBV6-5 and TRBJ1-1; possible D gene TRBD1, 5 bases. Deletions cut 0 bases from V and 5 bases from J, with 7 bases between. Germline V gives CDR1 MNHEY, CDR2 SVGAGI. The length of the CDR3 is 13 residues. CDR3 DNA: TGTGCCAGCAGTTACTCCGGGGGGACTGAAGCTTTCTTT. It encodes CASSYSGGTEAFF.

The table lists this clonotype with many counts. J is TRBJ1-1 and V is TRBV14; TRBD1 aligns across 9 bases. Germline V gene data show CDR1 as SGHDN and CDR2 as FVKESK. This CDR3 is built from 14 residues. Trimming at V came to 6 bases and at J to 5 bases, leaving 7 bases not matched to a gene. The DNA for the CDR3 is TGTGCCAGCAGTCCGGACAGGGGTGGGACTGAAGCTTTCTTT. Protein sequence: CASSPDRGGTEAFF.

This clonotype was recorded many times. This chain links TRBV25-1 with TRBJ1-2; D is unresolved. Trimming took off 2 bases at V and 8 bases at J, with 9 bases between the two ends. The germline V gene has CDR1 MGHDK and CDR2 SYGVNS. The CDR3 consists of 12 residues. CDR3 protein: CASSERSIGYTF. In DNA form, the CDR3 reads TGTGCCAGCAGTGAACGTAGTATAGGCTACACCTTC.

This clonotype was found many times. The rearrangement links TRBV25-1 to TRBJ1-2; D not resolved. V was pared by 8 bases and J by 8 bases, with 15 bases between. The germline CDR1 and CDR2 sequences are MGHDK and SYGVNS. This CDR3 spans 12 amino acids. The CDR3 spells CASGDRLGGYTF. The CDR3, as DNA: TGTGCCAGCGGAGACCGGTTAGGGGGCTACACCTTC.

For this clonotype: One base away lies a much larger clone, so this may be a sequencing read error. This chain uses TRBV6-1 with TRBJ2-7; 7 bases are shared with TRBD2. This CDR3 is 12 amino acids long. V was clipped by 9 bases and J by 7 bases; unmatched bases: 9. Per the germline V gene, CDR1 is MNHNS and CDR2 is SASEGT. The DNA for the CDR3 is TGTGCCAGAGGCGGGGAGGGCCTAGAGCAGTACTTC. Its protein product is CARGGEGLEQYF.

In this sample, this clonotype turned up many times. This chain uses TRBV6-5 with TRBJ2-5, with TRBD1 as a possible D gene (5 bases). V was clipped by 3 bases and J by 4 bases, with 15 bases between them. The V gene's germline CDR1 is MNHEY and CDR2 SVGAGI. The CDR3 spans 15 residues. CDR3 residues: CASSYSGSGGETQYF. The CDR3 DNA reads TGTGCCAGCAGTTATTCAGGGTCGGGTGGAGAGACCCAGTACTTC.